Listed below are T cell receptor beta chains from one sample, sequenced in a study of blood T cell repertoires in COVID-19. Assay used: immunoSEQ multiplex PCR; TCRdb lists only in-frame clones, some missing. The table lists around 91,000 clones, 79% of them singletons. Sequencing was done on a sample of peripheral blood. These receptors were collected from a woman over 75 with active or convalescent COVID-19. Both conserved end residues are trimmed from each CDR3.

j_call: TRBJ2-7; cdr3_length: 12; v_call: TRBV6-5; cdr3_aa: ASQTGTSGYEQY
j_call: TRBJ2-7; cdr3_length: 11; v_call: TRBV7-3; cdr3_aa: ASSPTSGYEQY
j_call: TRBJ2-7; cdr3_length: 12; v_call: TRBV6-5; cdr3_aa: ASTDGQGWYEQY
j_call: TRBJ1-2; cdr3_length: 13; v_call: TRBV5-1; cdr3_aa: ASSLGGSFNYGYT
j_call: TRBJ2-7; cdr3_length: 14; v_call: TRBV6-5; cdr3_aa: ASSFSTSGAPYEQY
j_call: TRBJ2-7; cdr3_length: 13; v_call: TRBV5-6; cdr3_aa: ASSLKRPDPYEQY
j_call: TRBJ2-2; cdr3_length: 12; v_call: TRBV4-2; cdr3_aa: ASSQDLRWGELF
j_call: TRBJ2-7; cdr3_length: 13; v_call: TRBV5-6; cdr3_aa: ASSLGLRTSYEQY
j_call: TRBJ2-7; cdr3_length: 13; v_call: TRBV11-2; cdr3_aa: ASSLAGQSSYEQY
j_call: TRBJ2-1; cdr3_length: 15; v_call: TRBV27; cdr3_aa: ASSDQPPASWGNEQF
j_call: TRBJ2-1; cdr3_length: 15; v_call: TRBV6-1; cdr3_aa: ASSGQLAGGPYNEQF
j_call: TRBJ2-3; cdr3_length: 15; v_call: TRBV28; cdr3_aa: ASSRLAGEFLTDTQY
j_call: TRBJ2-1; cdr3_length: 11; v_call: TRBV29-1; cdr3_aa: SGHRGTLNEQF
j_call: TRBJ2-5; cdr3_length: 14; v_call: TRBV5-1; cdr3_aa: ASSPRDSGLGETQY
j_call: TRBJ2-1; cdr3_length: 13; v_call: TRBV28; cdr3_aa: ASSLGVSGGNEQF
j_call: TRBJ2-3; cdr3_length: 15; v_call: TRBV7-8; cdr3_aa: ASSLARASGHTDTQY
j_call: TRBJ2-7; cdr3_length: 9; v_call: TRBV12-3/TRBV12-4; cdr3_aa: ASSSTYEQY
j_call: TRBJ2-1; cdr3_length: 14; v_call: TRBV5-1; cdr3_aa: ASSLERTSGNNEQF
j_call: TRBJ1-2; cdr3_length: 14; v_call: TRBV5-1; cdr3_aa: ASSSTGTGGAHGYT
j_call: TRBJ2-7; cdr3_length: 13; v_call: TRBV19; cdr3_aa: ASRTSGSLAYEQY
j_call: TRBJ1-2; cdr3_length: 16; v_call: TRBV5-5; cdr3_aa: ASSLAPPQGARSYGYT
j_call: TRBJ2-7; cdr3_length: 12; v_call: TRBV7-9; cdr3_aa: ASPPGDRAYEQY
j_call: TRBJ1-5; cdr3_length: 13; v_call: TRBV19; cdr3_aa: ASSMVSGPSQPQH
j_call: TRBJ2-3; cdr3_length: 12; v_call: TRBV5-4; cdr3_aa: ASSLGLAPDTQY
j_call: TRBJ2-5; cdr3_length: 11; v_call: TRBV29-1; cdr3_aa: SVAAGRRGTQY
j_call: TRBJ2-2; cdr3_length: 14; v_call: TRBV2; cdr3_aa: ASSWGQGSRTGELF
j_call: TRBJ1-5; cdr3_length: 16; v_call: TRBV25-1; cdr3_aa: ASSPGGQGWPGSQPQH
j_call: TRBJ2-1; cdr3_length: 12; v_call: TRBV24-1; cdr3_aa: ATSDPSLANEQF
j_call: TRBJ2-7; cdr3_length: 12; v_call: TRBV6-2/TRBV6-3; cdr3_aa: ASSSGTFPYEQY
j_call: TRBJ1-2; cdr3_length: 11; v_call: TRBV2; cdr3_aa: ASGQVLNYGYT
j_call: TRBJ2-7; cdr3_length: 16; v_call: TRBV2; cdr3_aa: ASSVTSGQGRSSAEQY
j_call: TRBJ1-1; cdr3_length: 10; v_call: TRBV6-5; cdr3_aa: ASSRQNTEAF
j_call: TRBJ2-7; cdr3_length: 11; v_call: TRBV16; cdr3_aa: ASSQNSYYEQY